The rows below give T cell receptor beta chains drawn from one sample of a study of blood T cell repertoires in COVID-19. Sequenced by immunoSEQ multiplex PCR; TCRdb stores in-frame clones only, minus some. The sample includes roughly 260,000 clones, about 88% seen only once; the top ten take 2% to 2.5%. The material sequenced was peripheral blood. All receptors derive from a woman aged 40 to 49 who had recovered from COVID-19. Each CDR3 is given with its conserved first and last residue. D genes are given only for firm matches. Size tells how often a clone was seen (once, few, many) or the class of an expanded clone, and some rows leave it out.

clone size: NA; V gene: TRBV18; D gene: NA; J gene: TRBJ2-7; CDR3 DNA: TGTGCCAGCTCACCAAGGCGGGACGGCTACGAGCAGTACTTC; CDR3 protein: CASSPRRDGYEQYF
clone size: NA; V gene: TRBV7-9; D gene: NA; J gene: TRBJ2-5; CDR3 DNA: TGTGCCAGCAGCCCCGGACTGAGCGAAGAGACCCAGTACTTC; CDR3 protein: CASSPGLSEETQYF
clone size: NA; V gene: TRBV4-2; D gene: NA; J gene: TRBJ2-5; CDR3 DNA: TGTGCCAGCAGCCATACGGGAACGGAGCAAGAGACCCAGTACTTC; CDR3 protein: CASSHTGTEQETQYF
clone size: NA; V gene: TRBV5-6; D gene: NA; J gene: TRBJ2-1; CDR3 DNA: TGTGCCAGCAGCTTGCGTTATGGGCCTCAGTTCTTC; CDR3 protein: CASSLRYGPQFF
clone size: once; V gene: TRBV7-9; D gene: NA; J gene: TRBJ1-2; CDR3 DNA: TGTGCCAGCAGCTTAGGGCAGGGGAAACACTATGGCTACACCTTC; CDR3 protein: CASSLGQGKHYGYTF
clone size: NA; V gene: TRBV14; D gene: NA; J gene: TRBJ2-7; CDR3 DNA: TGTGTCACCACGATAACACAGGGCGCCGAGCAGTACTTC; CDR3 protein: CVTTITQGAEQYF
clone size: NA; V gene: TRBV11-2; D gene: NA; J gene: TRBJ2-1; CDR3 DNA: TGTGCCAGCAGCTCTAGGCGGACTTTTCAATCCTACAATGAGCAGTTCTTC; CDR3 protein: CASSSRRTFQSYNEQFF
clone size: NA; V gene: TRBV11-3; D gene: TRBD2; J gene: TRBJ2-7; CDR3 DNA: TGTGCCAGCCAGAGGACTAGCGGGAGCTACGAGCAGTACTTC; CDR3 protein: CASQRTSGSYEQYF
clone size: NA; V gene: TRBV28; D gene: NA; J gene: TRBJ2-7; CDR3 DNA: TGTGCCAGCAGCCTTAAGGCGGGGCTATACTACGAGCAGTACTTC; CDR3 protein: CASSLKAGLYYEQYF
clone size: NA; V gene: TRBV14; D gene: TRBD2; J gene: TRBJ2-3; CDR3 DNA: TGTGCCAGCAGCCAGTACAGCGGGAGCGGGGATACGCAGTATTTT; CDR3 protein: CASSQYSGSGDTQYF
clone size: NA; V gene: TRBV7-9; D gene: NA; J gene: TRBJ1-3; CDR3 DNA: TGTGCCAGCAGCTTAGCAGGGGATGGAAACACCATATATTTT; CDR3 protein: CASSLAGDGNTIYF
clone size: NA; V gene: TRBV12-3/TRBV12-4; D gene: TRBD1; J gene: TRBJ1-2; CDR3 DNA: TGTGCCAGCAACCCGGACAGGAAGGGCTACACCTTC; CDR3 protein: CASNPDRKGYTF
clone size: NA; V gene: TRBV30; D gene: TRBD1; J gene: TRBJ1-6; CDR3 DNA: TGTGCCTGGCGACTGGGACAGGGCTATAATTCACCCCTCCACTTT; CDR3 protein: CAWRLGQGYNSPLHF
clone size: NA; V gene: TRBV5-8; D gene: NA; J gene: TRBJ2-7; CDR3 DNA: TGTGCCAGCAGCTTCTTGTCCGGGAACTCCTACGAGCAGTACTTC; CDR3 protein: CASSFLSGNSYEQYF
clone size: NA; V gene: TRBV3-1/TRBV3-2; D gene: NA; J gene: TRBJ1-1; CDR3 DNA: TGTGCCAGCAGCCAACGACAGGAGAACACTGAAGCTTTCTTT; CDR3 protein: CASSQRQENTEAFF
clone size: few; V gene: TRBV9; D gene: NA; J gene: TRBJ1-6; CDR3 DNA: TGTGCCAGCAGCACTGATAATTCACCCCTCCACTTT; CDR3 protein: CASSTDNSPLHF
clone size: NA; V gene: TRBV9; D gene: TRBD1; J gene: TRBJ2-3; CDR3 DNA: TGTGCCAGCAGCGTAGAGGGACAGGGTCTTAGCACAGATACGCAGTATTTT; CDR3 protein: CASSVEGQGLSTDTQYF
clone size: NA; V gene: TRBV7-2; D gene: NA; J gene: TRBJ1-3; CDR3 DNA: TGTGCCAGCAGCTCACAGGGTTCTGGAAACACCATATATTTT; CDR3 protein: CASSSQGSGNTIYF
clone size: NA; V gene: TRBV27; D gene: TRBD1; J gene: TRBJ1-2; CDR3 DNA: TGTGCCAGCAGCGGGGCGGGACAGGGGCTAACCTATGGCTACACCTTC; CDR3 protein: CASSGAGQGLTYGYTF
clone size: NA; V gene: TRBV5-4; D gene: TRBD1; J gene: TRBJ2-2; CDR3 DNA: TGTGCCAGCAGCTTACCCGAACAGGGGCGGAACACCGGGGAGCTGTTTTTT; CDR3 protein: CASSLPEQGRNTGELFF
clone size: NA; V gene: TRBV19; D gene: NA; J gene: TRBJ1-5; CDR3 DNA: TGTGCCAGTAGTACCCGGGGGGTTTGGAATCAGCCCCAGCATTTT; CDR3 protein: CASSTRGVWNQPQHF
clone size: NA; V gene: TRBV25-1; D gene: TRBD1; J gene: TRBJ2-1; CDR3 DNA: TGTGCCAGCAGTGATCTTGCGATCGGACAGGGATACAATGAGCAGTTCTTC; CDR3 protein: CASSDLAIGQGYNEQFF
clone size: NA; V gene: TRBV7-2; D gene: NA; J gene: TRBJ2-1; CDR3 DNA: TGTGCCAGCAGCTTCCTTCTAGCGTCTGGCAATGAGCAGTTCTTC; CDR3 protein: CASSFLLASGNEQFF
clone size: NA; V gene: TRBV13; D gene: TRBD1; J gene: TRBJ2-6; CDR3 DNA: TGTGCCAGCAGCTTAGGGGGACAGGGGGCCCTCTCTGGGGCCAACGTCCTGACTTTC; CDR3 protein: CASSLGGQGALSGANVLTF
clone size: NA; V gene: TRBV30; D gene: NA; J gene: TRBJ1-5; CDR3 DNA: TGTGCCTGGAGTGTAGTGGCCAACAATCAGCCCCAGCATTTT; CDR3 protein: CAWSVVANNQPQHF
clone size: NA; V gene: TRBV4-1; D gene: TRBD1; J gene: TRBJ2-7; CDR3 DNA: TGCGCCAGCAGCCCTCGACAGGGGGAAACGGGCGAGCAGTACTTC; CDR3 protein: CASSPRQGETGEQYF
clone size: NA; V gene: TRBV6-6; D gene: TRBD1; J gene: TRBJ1-5; CDR3 DNA: TGTGCCAGCAAAACCGAGACAGGGGGCTATCATCAGCCCCAGCATTTT; CDR3 protein: CASKTETGGYHQPQHF
clone size: NA; V gene: TRBV13; D gene: TRBD1; J gene: TRBJ2-7; CDR3 DNA: TGTGCCAGCAGCTTCGGGACAGGGGTCGAGCAGTACTTC; CDR3 protein: CASSFGTGVEQYF
clone size: once; V gene: TRBV5-8; D gene: NA; J gene: TRBJ1-5; CDR3 DNA: TGTGCCAGCAGTTCCACCAGGAGCAATCAGCCCCAGCATTTT; CDR3 protein: CASSSTRSNQPQHF
clone size: NA; V gene: TRBV28; D gene: NA; J gene: TRBJ1-2; CDR3 DNA: TGTGCCAGCAGTTTATCCATGGTCGGTGGGAGTGGTTTGGGCTACACCTTC; CDR3 protein: CASSLSMVGGSGLGYTF
clone size: once; V gene: TRBV7-2; D gene: TRBD1; J gene: TRBJ2-7; CDR3 DNA: TGTGCCAGCAGCCTAGCCGGGACAGGGTTAAACGAGCAGTACTTC; CDR3 protein: CASSLAGTGLNEQYF
clone size: once; V gene: TRBV2; D gene: TRBD1; J gene: TRBJ2-5; CDR3 DNA: TGTGCCAGCAGCAGACAGGGGGCAGAGACCCAGTACTTC; CDR3 protein: CASSRQGAETQYF
clone size: NA; V gene: TRBV7-3; D gene: TRBD2; J gene: TRBJ2-3; CDR3 DNA: TGTGCCAGCAGCCGTAGCGGGGGGGCAGATACGCAGTATTTT; CDR3 protein: CASSRSGGADTQYF
clone size: few; V gene: TRBV19; D gene: TRBD1; J gene: TRBJ1-5; CDR3 DNA: TGTGCCAGTAGTGTAAGCGACAGGGCAGGTCAGCCCCAGCATTTT; CDR3 protein: CASSVSDRAGQPQHF
clone size: NA; V gene: TRBV30; D gene: NA; J gene: TRBJ1-6; CDR3 DNA: TGTGCCTGGACCCCGGTCACCTATAATTCACCCCTCCACTTT; CDR3 protein: CAWTPVTYNSPLHF